This is a list of T cell receptor beta chains from one sample in a study of vaccination and CD4 T cells after COVID-19. The antigens for these receptors are not known. TCRdb re-called the PCR reads through MiXCR, storing one row per CDR3 protein. Of 20,000 to 25,000 distinct CDR3 sequences listed, approximately 39% are singletons. Sequencing used CD4+ T cells from blood, cultured in vitro. The receptors shown here come from a human donor who had recovered from COVID-19. Each CDR3 is given with its conserved first and last residue. The order of the fields is D gene, J gene, V gene, clone size, CDR3 DNA, CDR3 protein. The D gene is left open where the match is weak. Clone size, where shown, is once, few, many, or a class for clones that have expanded.

D gene: NA; J gene: TRBJ2-3; V gene: TRBV28; clone size: few; CDR3 DNA: TGTGCCAGCAGCCCAACCCCGAATACGCAGTATTTT; CDR3 protein: CASSPTPNTQYF
D gene: NA; J gene: TRBJ2-5; V gene: TRBV19; clone size: once; CDR3 DNA: TGTGCCAGTAGTACCCTACGGCTCCAAGAGACCCAGTACTTC; CDR3 protein: CASSTLRLQETQYF
D gene: NA; J gene: TRBJ1-6; V gene: TRBV2; clone size: few; CDR3 DNA: TGTGCCAGCAGTGAACGAGGATCCAGCTCCTATAATTCACCCCTCCACTTT; CDR3 protein: CASSERGSSSYNSPLHF
D gene: NA; J gene: TRBJ1-6; V gene: TRBV6-5; clone size: NA; CDR3 DNA: TGTGCCAGCAGTTACTCGAAAGCCACCACAAGCTCCTATAATTCACCCCTCCACTTT; CDR3 protein: CASSYSKATTSSYNSPLHF
D gene: NA; J gene: TRBJ2-5; V gene: TRBV10-1; clone size: few; CDR3 DNA: TGCGCCAGCAGTAGGGGGGCGATAGGCCCATCCCAAGAGACCCAGTACTTC; CDR3 protein: CASSRGAIGPSQETQYF
D gene: NA; J gene: TRBJ2-7; V gene: TRBV6-5; clone size: once; CDR3 DNA: TGTGCCAGCAGTTACGATCCAGGGGTCTCCTACGAGCAGTACTTC; CDR3 protein: CASSYDPGVSYEQYF
D gene: TRBD2; J gene: TRBJ2-1; V gene: TRBV7-7; clone size: NA; CDR3 DNA: TGTGCTAGCAGCCTGGCCGGGACTAGCGGGAGGGCCGGTGAGCAGTTCTTC; CDR3 protein: CASSLAGTSGRAGEQFF
D gene: NA; J gene: TRBJ1-2; V gene: TRBV20-1; clone size: NA; CDR3 DNA: TGCAGTGCAAGGTACCCACGAAGGGGGGCGGACTATGGCTACACCTTC; CDR3 protein: CSARYPRRGADYGYTF
D gene: NA; J gene: TRBJ2-2; V gene: TRBV4-1; clone size: NA; CDR3 DNA: TGCGCCAGCAGCCAAGCCAAAGGGGTGGCCACCGGGGAGCTGTTTTTT; CDR3 protein: CASSQAKGVATGELFF
D gene: TRBD1; J gene: TRBJ1-2; V gene: TRBV11-2; clone size: NA; CDR3 DNA: TGTGCCAGCAGCCCGGACAGGGGATATGGCTACACCTTC; CDR3 protein: CASSPDRGYGYTF
D gene: NA; J gene: TRBJ1-2; V gene: TRBV10-3; clone size: few; CDR3 DNA: TGTGCCATGTCAGCGGGGGGACCCTCTAACTATGGCTACACCTTC; CDR3 protein: CAMSAGGPSNYGYTF
D gene: NA; J gene: TRBJ1-2; V gene: TRBV27; clone size: NA; CDR3 DNA: TGTGCCAGCAGTCCCCTCACCCGATCGGTGGTCTATGGCTACACCTTC; CDR3 protein: CASSPLTRSVVYGYTF
D gene: NA; J gene: TRBJ2-5; V gene: TRBV20-1; clone size: NA; CDR3 DNA: TGCAGTGCTAGAGACCAGTTCGCGGAGACCCAGTACTTC; CDR3 protein: CSARDQFAETQYF
D gene: NA; J gene: TRBJ2-1; V gene: TRBV2; clone size: NA; CDR3 DNA: TGTGCCAGCAGCGTCGACGGGAACAATGAGCAGTTCTTC; CDR3 protein: CASSVDGNNEQFF
D gene: TRBD1; J gene: TRBJ1-1; V gene: TRBV10-2; clone size: NA; CDR3 DNA: TGCGCCAGCAGTGAACGGGACAGGGAGTCCGCTGAAGCTTTCTTT; CDR3 protein: CASSERDRESAEAFF
D gene: NA; J gene: TRBJ1-3; V gene: TRBV28; clone size: NA; CDR3 DNA: TGTGCCACCAGGGAGAGCTCTGGAAACACCATATATTTT; CDR3 protein: CATRESSGNTIYF
D gene: NA; J gene: TRBJ2-7; V gene: TRBV21-1; clone size: NA; CDR3 DNA: TGTGCCAGCAGGGGAGGAGCAGTAACGGCTCGGCTCTACGAGCAGTACTTC; CDR3 protein: CASRGGAVTARLYEQYF
D gene: NA; J gene: TRBJ1-5; V gene: TRBV28; clone size: few; CDR3 DNA: TGTGCCAGCAGTTTTCCGTTTGGGGGGTTTAGCAATCAGCCCCAGCATTTT; CDR3 protein: CASSFPFGGFSNQPQHF
D gene: NA; J gene: TRBJ1-3; V gene: TRBV20-1; clone size: few; CDR3 DNA: TGCAGTGCTAGAGATCACAGATTCTCTGGAAACACCATATATTTT; CDR3 protein: CSARDHRFSGNTIYF
D gene: NA; J gene: TRBJ2-1; V gene: TRBV20-1; clone size: NA; CDR3 DNA: TGCAGTGCTAGAGATTACTGGAGCTCCTACAATGAGCAGTTCTTC; CDR3 protein: CSARDYWSSYNEQFF
D gene: NA; J gene: TRBJ2-7; V gene: TRBV11-2; clone size: NA; CDR3 DNA: TGTGCCAGCAGCCCCCAAAACCGGGGGTACCAAGGGAGCGAGCAGTACTTC; CDR3 protein: CASSPQNRGYQGSEQYF
D gene: NA; J gene: TRBJ2-7; V gene: TRBV5-1; clone size: NA; CDR3 DNA: TGCGCCAGCTCTCGAGATGCCTACGAGCAGTACTTC; CDR3 protein: CASSRDAYEQYF
D gene: NA; J gene: TRBJ1-1; V gene: TRBV11-3; clone size: few; CDR3 DNA: TGTGCCAGCAGCTTAGGGGGGGGGCCGAACACTGAAGCTTTCTTT; CDR3 protein: CASSLGGGPNTEAFF
D gene: NA; J gene: TRBJ1-1; V gene: TRBV6-1; clone size: few; CDR3 DNA: TGTGCCAGCAGGGACGGCACACGGAACACTGAAGCTTTCTTT; CDR3 protein: CASRDGTRNTEAFF
D gene: TRBD1; J gene: TRBJ2-2; V gene: TRBV6-5; clone size: NA; CDR3 DNA: TGTGCCAGCAGTTACCGACAGGGGCTAACCGGGGAGCTGTTTTTT; CDR3 protein: CASSYRQGLTGELFF
D gene: NA; J gene: TRBJ1-1; V gene: TRBV29-1; clone size: few; CDR3 DNA: TGCAGCGTTGGGACGTACTCTATCGAAGCTTTCTTT; CDR3 protein: CSVGTYSIEAFF
D gene: NA; J gene: TRBJ1-2; V gene: TRBV7-9; clone size: NA; CDR3 DNA: TGTGCCAGCAGCTTAGAGCGGGGAAACTATGGCTACACCTTC; CDR3 protein: CASSLERGNYGYTF
D gene: NA; J gene: TRBJ2-3; V gene: TRBV20-1; clone size: NA; CDR3 DNA: TGCAGTGCTAGTGAGGCGGACAGTAGCACAGATACGCAGTATTTT; CDR3 protein: CSASEADSSTDTQYF
D gene: TRBD1; J gene: TRBJ2-3; V gene: TRBV25-1; clone size: few; CDR3 DNA: TGTGCCAGCAGCCTGGGACAGGGGACAGATACGCAGTATTTT; CDR3 protein: CASSLGQGTDTQYF
D gene: TRBD2; J gene: TRBJ2-7; V gene: TRBV7-9; clone size: NA; CDR3 DNA: TGTGCCAGCAGCGTGAGGACTAGCGGGAGGGGATCCTACGAGCAGTACTTC; CDR3 protein: CASSVRTSGRGSYEQYF
D gene: NA; J gene: TRBJ2-1; V gene: TRBV21-1; clone size: NA; CDR3 DNA: TGTGCCAGCAGCCTCAGGGGCCAACGCTCCTGCTCCTGCAATGAGCAGTTCTTC; CDR3 protein: CASSLRGQRSCSCNEQFF
D gene: NA; J gene: TRBJ2-5; V gene: TRBV7-9; clone size: NA; CDR3 DNA: TGTGCCAGCAGCTTATGGACAGTCCAAGAGACCCAGTACTTC; CDR3 protein: CASSLWTVQETQYF
D gene: TRBD2; J gene: TRBJ2-1; V gene: TRBV7-3; clone size: NA; CDR3 DNA: TGTGCCAGCAGCTCTACCTCTAGCGGGGGAGTTGAGCAGTTCTTC; CDR3 protein: CASSSTSSGGVEQFF
D gene: NA; J gene: TRBJ1-2; V gene: TRBV19; clone size: few; CDR3 DNA: TGTGCCAGTAGGAGGGAAGGGGAAGCTAACTATGGCTACACCTTC; CDR3 protein: CASRREGEANYGYTF
D gene: TRBD2; J gene: TRBJ2-5; V gene: TRBV20-1; clone size: NA; CDR3 DNA: TGCAGTGCTAGGGTAGCGGGGGCCCGGGGGACCCAGTACTTC; CDR3 protein: CSARVAGARGTQYF
D gene: NA; J gene: TRBJ2-7; V gene: TRBV20-1; clone size: NA; CDR3 DNA: TGCAGTGCCGGCAGCCGTTCCTACGAGCAGTACTTC; CDR3 protein: CSAGSRSYEQYF
D gene: NA; J gene: TRBJ1-2; V gene: TRBV7-2; clone size: few; CDR3 DNA: TGTGCCAGCAGCTTAGGTCCCCCTACAGGACTCCTGGGCTACACCTTC; CDR3 protein: CASSLGPPTGLLGYTF
D gene: NA; J gene: TRBJ2-3; V gene: TRBV7-2; clone size: NA; CDR3 DNA: TGTGCCAGCAGCCCTGCTGCGCTTATAGATACGCAGTATTTT; CDR3 protein: CASSPAALIDTQYF
D gene: NA; J gene: TRBJ2-5; V gene: TRBV7-8; clone size: NA; CDR3 DNA: TGTGCCAGCAGCCAAGGACAGTCCGTTCGAGAAGAGACCCAGTACTTC; CDR3 protein: CASSQGQSVREETQYF
D gene: TRBD2; J gene: TRBJ2-3; V gene: TRBV20-1; clone size: NA; CDR3 DNA: TGCAGTGCCCAAACTAGCGGGAGCTGGTCAGATACGCAGTATTTT; CDR3 protein: CSAQTSGSWSDTQYF
D gene: TRBD2; J gene: TRBJ2-3; V gene: TRBV20-1; clone size: few; CDR3 DNA: TGCAGTGCGCCTCGGGGCCTAGCGGGAGTAGGTACAGATACGCAGTATTTT; CDR3 protein: CSAPRGLAGVGTDTQYF
D gene: NA; J gene: TRBJ1-5; V gene: TRBV6-1; clone size: few; CDR3 DNA: TGTGCCAGCAAAACAGGGTTCAATCAGCCCCAGCATTTT; CDR3 protein: CASKTGFNQPQHF
D gene: TRBD1; J gene: TRBJ1-2; V gene: TRBV2; clone size: NA; CDR3 DNA: TGTGCCAGGGGGGGACAGGACTATGGCTACACCTTC; CDR3 protein: CARGGQDYGYTF
D gene: NA; J gene: TRBJ2-5; V gene: TRBV12-3/TRBV12-4; clone size: NA; CDR3 DNA: TGTGCCAGCAGTTTGTACAGGGAGGGGGCCCAGTACTTC; CDR3 protein: CASSLYREGAQYF
D gene: NA; J gene: TRBJ2-5; V gene: TRBV24-1; clone size: few; CDR3 DNA: TGTGCCACTACCCCGTCGGGGGAGACCCAGTACTTC; CDR3 protein: CATTPSGETQYF
D gene: NA; J gene: TRBJ2-5; V gene: TRBV6-5; clone size: few; CDR3 DNA: TGTGCCAGCAGTTACGGGCAGGGGATAAGTCTGCGAGAGACCCAGTACTTC; CDR3 protein: CASSYGQGISLRETQYF
D gene: TRBD2; J gene: TRBJ2-5; V gene: TRBV5-1; clone size: NA; CDR3 DNA: TGCGCCAGCACTGACCTGCGGGGGGCTCAAGAGACCCAGTACTTC; CDR3 protein: CASTDLRGAQETQYF
D gene: NA; J gene: TRBJ2-6; V gene: TRBV5-8; clone size: once; CDR3 DNA: TGTGCCAGCAGCTTGCAAAGAAAGGTTTTTGGGGCCAACGTCCTGACTTTC; CDR3 protein: CASSLQRKVFGANVLTF
D gene: NA; J gene: TRBJ2-5; V gene: TRBV20-1; clone size: NA; CDR3 DNA: TGCAGTGCTAGAGATCCGGTGGGGGAGACCCAGTACTTC; CDR3 protein: CSARDPVGETQYF
D gene: NA; J gene: TRBJ1-2; V gene: TRBV28; clone size: NA; CDR3 DNA: TGTGCCATCCTTCGCGGGGGGGCCCGTGGCTACACCTTC; CDR3 protein: CAILRGGARGYTF
D gene: TRBD2; J gene: TRBJ2-7; V gene: TRBV20-1; clone size: NA; CDR3 DNA: TGCAGTGCTACGGGACTAGCGGGGGGGCCAACGAACGAGCAGTACTTC; CDR3 protein: CSATGLAGGPTNEQYF
D gene: NA; J gene: TRBJ1-5; V gene: TRBV7-2; clone size: NA; CDR3 DNA: TGTGCCAGCAGCTTAGCCTCAGGGCCCCCAAGCAATCAGCCCCAGCATTTT; CDR3 protein: CASSLASGPPSNQPQHF
D gene: NA; J gene: TRBJ1-1; V gene: TRBV4-2; clone size: NA; CDR3 DNA: TGTGCCAGCAGCCAAGAATGGGGGGCGAGGGGTGAAGCTTTCTTT; CDR3 protein: CASSQEWGARGEAFF
D gene: TRBD2; J gene: TRBJ2-1; V gene: TRBV7-2; clone size: NA; CDR3 DNA: TGTGCCAGCAGCAAACTAGCGGGGGGCCCCCCCAACGAGCAGTTCTTC; CDR3 protein: CASSKLAGGPPNEQFF
D gene: NA; J gene: TRBJ1-2; V gene: TRBV20-1; clone size: few; CDR3 DNA: TGCAGCGCAACTAGTCGGACCTTC; CDR3 protein: CSATSRTF
D gene: TRBD1; J gene: TRBJ2-7; V gene: TRBV7-3; clone size: NA; CDR3 DNA: TGTGCCAGCAGCTTAGGGACAGGGTCCTACGAGCAGTACTTC; CDR3 protein: CASSLGTGSYEQYF
D gene: NA; J gene: TRBJ1-2; V gene: TRBV28; clone size: NA; CDR3 DNA: TGTGCCAGCAGTTTCGGTCCAGGCCGGGGCCGAAATGGCTACACCTTC; CDR3 protein: CASSFGPGRGRNGYTF